This T cell receptor beta chain was sequenced during a study of cytomegalovirus exposure and HLA in healthy donors. Study-level background: The same platform was used for the 100 to 150 validation repertoires as for the roughly 660 first-cohort repertoires, as reported in a later analysis. Study-wide points: The classifier was said to identify cytomegalovirus status with high specificity and sensitivity. Researchers counted around 180 TCR beta chains as cytomegalovirus-associated.

Method: immunoSEQ multiplex PCR; TCRdb's copy keeps in-frame clones and lacks some. The data contain about 79,000 clones, over 85% of them singletons. With regard to this clone: Antigen: not known.

Germline V CDR1 and CDR2: SGHAT, FQNNGV. The ends lost 5 bases at V and 0 bases at J; junction bases unmatched: 13. This CDR3 is 18 amino acids long. Input material: PBMCs. The TCR was taken from a young woman in good health and CMV-seronegative. This sequence joins TRBV11-2 and TRBJ2-1; 7 nucleotides line up with TRBD2. The CDR3 nucleotides read TGTGCCAGCAGCCCCCTTCTCTACGGGAGGCGCTCCTACAATGAGCAGTTCTTC. It encodes CASSPLLYGRRSYNEQFF.